The 13 T cell receptor beta chains presented below share a single source sample, sequenced in a study of Graves' ophthalmopathy and Graves' hyperthyroidism. The TCR beta CDR3 regions underwent amplification from RNA transcripts. In the first round, RT-PCR was carried out with HTBI primers, and a multiplex PCR formed the second round. TCRdb passed the multiplex PCR reads through MiXCR, listing each CDR3 protein once. There are 360,000 or so distinct CDR3 sequences in the sample; about 17% occur only once, and about 1.6% lies in the top ten. Sequenced sample: peripheral blood. The receptors shown here come from a woman aged 18-30 years with Graves' ophthalmopathy.

This clonotype was seen repeatedly, ten times or more. This CDR3 is CASSPGARRAKNIQYF. Written as DNA, the CDR3 is TGTGCCAGCAGCCCTGGGGCCCGGAGAGCCAAAAACATTCAGTACTTC. The V and J genes are TRBV6-2 or TRBV6-3 and TRBJ2-4; perhaps TRBD1 as D (5 bases). Germline CDR1 is MNHEY and CDR2 is SVGEGT. V shed 6 bases and J shed 0 bases, with 15 bases lying between them. The CDR3 covers 16 residues.

In its sample, this clonotype was seen many times. The rearrangement links TRBV7-2 to TRBJ2-5, with D tentatively TRBD1 (6 bases). Trimming pared 5 bases from V and 6 bases from J, leaving 16 bases between. This CDR3 spans 14 amino acids. In germline, CDR1 is SGHTA, CDR2 FQGNSA. The CDR3 loop reads CASSPGAQWKTQYF. The CDR3, as DNA: TGTGCCAGCAGCCCAGGGGCCCAGTGGAAGACCCAGTACTTC.

Regarding this clonotype: Given a much more abundant clone one base away, this may be a read error. J is TRBJ1-5 and V is TRBV28, with D possibly matching TRBD1 (5 bases). V was clipped by 6 bases and J by 1 base, with 19 bases between them. The germline V gene has CDR1 MDHEN and CDR2 SYDVKM. This CDR3 contains 17 residues. This CDR3 is CASSPLVPGDSNQPQHF. As DNA, the CDR3 is TGTGCCAGCAGCCCATTAGTTCCGGGGGACAGCAATCAGCCCCAGCATTTT.

This clonotype was recorded at least ten times. The chain couples TRBV28 to TRBJ1-6; tentatively, D is TRBD1 (5 bases). V lost 3 bases, J lost 11 bases, and 32 bases lay in between. Looked up from germline, CDR1 is MDHEN and CDR2 is SYDVKM. The CDR3 totals 20 residues. The CDR3 nucleotides read TGTGCCAGCAGTTTTCAATCCTTCCGGGACGCCACGTACCACTACCCACCCCTCCACTTT. Translating gives CASSFQSFRDATYHYPPLHF.

This clonotype has a count of ten or more. The chain is built from TRBV20-1 and TRBJ2-7; D possibly corresponds to TRBD2 (6 bases). The CDR3 is made up of 12 amino acids. Germline V lookup: CDR1 DFQATT, CDR2 SNEGSKA (reference sequence). V was shortened by 3 bases and J by 7 bases, with 13 bases between the two germline ends. The CDR3 reads CSASGLREEQYF. CDR3 nucleotide sequence: TGCAGTGCTAGCGGACTACGGGAGGAGCAGTACTTC.

This clonotype was seen repeatedly, ten times or more. The rearrangement links TRBV9 to TRBJ2-2; D gene unclear. CDR1 is SGDLS and CDR2 is YYNGEE in the germline V gene. V was clipped by 1 base and J by 6 bases, with 7 bases between them. This CDR3 is 13 amino acids long. In DNA form, the CDR3 reads TGTGCCAGCAGCGTACAGGTCGCCGGGGAGCTGTTTTTT. It specifies CASSVQVAGELFF.

This clonotype was counted many times. The J gene is TRBJ1-3, the V gene TRBV27; D is perhaps TRBD1 (6 bases). The CDR3 totals 17 residues. V gave up 5 bases and J gave up 3 bases, with 20 bases separating them. The V gene's germline CDR1 is MNHEY and CDR2 SMNVEV (reference sequence). CDR3 in amino acids: CASSQWPRGPIGNTIYF. The CDR3 DNA follows: TGTGCCAGCAGTCAATGGCCCCGGGGGCCTATTGGAAACACCATATATTTT.

This chain links TRBV6-1 with TRBJ2-2, with 8 bases fitting TRBD1. The CDR3 runs to 14 residues. CDR1 and CDR2 from the germline V gene are MNHNS and SASEGT. The junction had 11 bases not matched to a gene; V was cut back by 10 bases and J by 7 bases. The CDR3 nucleotides are TGTGCCACCTTACCGGACAGGGTCTACGGGGAGCTGTTTTTT. This encodes CATLPDRVYGELFF.

This clonotype was recorded many times. This rearrangement joins TRBV5-1 to TRBJ1-1; D unresolved. CDR1 and CDR2 (germline): SGHRS, YFSETQ. The CDR3 is 14 amino acids. V shed 0 bases and J shed 4 bases, with 10 bases lying between them. The CDR3 nucleotides read TGCGCCAGCAGCTTGGGGTCCGGGATCACTGAAGCTTTCTTT. This translates into CASSLGSGITEAFF.

This clonotype was picked up many times. The J gene is TRBJ2-7, the V gene TRBV25-1, with 11 bases aligning to TRBD1. Germline CDR1 MGHDK, CDR2 SYGVNS. The CDR3 spans 15 residues. With V trimmed by 3 bases and J by 0 bases, 1 base remained unmatched. The DNA for the CDR3 is TGTGCCAGCAGTGAGGGGACAGGGGGCTCCTACGAGCAGTACTTC. Translating it yields CASSEGTGGSYEQYF.

This clonotype showed up just a few times. The chain recombines TRBV6-5 with TRBJ2-5; TRBD2 agrees at 10 bases. CDR1 is MNHEY, CDR2 SVGAGI, per germline. After removal of 4 bases from V and 7 bases from J, the junction contained 6 bases not matched to a gene. The CDR3 has 14 residues. CDR3 in DNA: TGTGCCAGCAGTTTAAGAGCGGGGGGGGTGACCCAGTACTTC. It is translated as CASSLRAGGVTQYF.

This clonotype was observed at least ten times. The rearrangement uses TRBV19 and TRBJ2-5; D is possibly TRBD1 or TRBD2 (5 bases each). Trimming removed 1 base at V and 1 base at J, with 7 bases between. The CDR3 totals 14 residues. The germline V gene has CDR1 LNHDA and CDR2 SQIVND (reference sequence). The CDR3 spells CASSIGGTQETQYF. The CDR3 nucleotides read TGTGCCAGTAGTATAGGAGGGACCCAAGAGACCCAGTACTTC.

This clonotype came up many times. V and J are TRBV7-6 and TRBJ1-1, with TRBD1 as a possible D gene (6 bases). The CDR3 has 13 residues. Germline V gene sequence: CDR1 SGHVS, CDR2 FNYEAQ. Trimming shortened V by 4 bases and J by 8 bases, and 14 bases separated the two germline ends. The chain's CDR3 is CASSSQPGQEAFF. The DNA of the CDR3 is TGTGCCAGCAGCTCGCAACCGGGACAAGAAGCTTTCTTT.